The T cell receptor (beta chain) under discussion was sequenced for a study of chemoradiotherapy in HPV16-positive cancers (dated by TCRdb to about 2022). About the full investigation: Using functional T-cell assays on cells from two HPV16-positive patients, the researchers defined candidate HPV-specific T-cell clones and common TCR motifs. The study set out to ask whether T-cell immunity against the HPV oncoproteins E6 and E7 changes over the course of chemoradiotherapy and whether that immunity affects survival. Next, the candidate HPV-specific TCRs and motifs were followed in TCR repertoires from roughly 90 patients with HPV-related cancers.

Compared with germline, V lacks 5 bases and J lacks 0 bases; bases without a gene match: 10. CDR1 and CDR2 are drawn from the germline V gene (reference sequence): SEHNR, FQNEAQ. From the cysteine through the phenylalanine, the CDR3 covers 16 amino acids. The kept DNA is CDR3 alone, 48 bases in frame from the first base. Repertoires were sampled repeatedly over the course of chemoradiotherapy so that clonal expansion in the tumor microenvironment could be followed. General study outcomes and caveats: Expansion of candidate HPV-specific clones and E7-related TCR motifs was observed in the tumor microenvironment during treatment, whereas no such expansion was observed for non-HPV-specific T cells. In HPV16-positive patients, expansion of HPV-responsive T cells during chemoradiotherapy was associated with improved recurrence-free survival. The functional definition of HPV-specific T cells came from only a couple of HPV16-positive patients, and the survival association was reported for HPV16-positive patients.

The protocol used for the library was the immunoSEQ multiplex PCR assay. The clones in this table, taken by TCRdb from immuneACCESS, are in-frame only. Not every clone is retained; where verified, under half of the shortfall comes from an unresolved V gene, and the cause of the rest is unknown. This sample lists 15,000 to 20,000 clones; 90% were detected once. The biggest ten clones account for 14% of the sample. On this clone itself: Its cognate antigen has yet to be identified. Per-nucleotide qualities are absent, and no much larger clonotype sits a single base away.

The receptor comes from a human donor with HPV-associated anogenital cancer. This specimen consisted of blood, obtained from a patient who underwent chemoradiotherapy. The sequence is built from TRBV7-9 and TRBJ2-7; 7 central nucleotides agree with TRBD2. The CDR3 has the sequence CASSPPAGESSYEQYF. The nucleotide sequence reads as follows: TGTGCCAGCAGCCCACCGGCGGGGGAGTCCTCCTACGAGCAGTACTTC. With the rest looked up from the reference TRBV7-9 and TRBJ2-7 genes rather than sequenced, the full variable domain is DTGVSQNPRHKITKRGQNVTFRCDPISEHNRLYWYRQTLGQGPEFLTYFQNEAQLEKSRLLSDRFSAERPKGSFSTLEIQRTEQGDSAMYLCASSPPAGESSYEQYFGPGTRLTVT.